This T cell receptor (beta chain) was documented in a study of beta chain bispecific antibodies for T cell cancers (dated by TCRdb to the early 2020s). General notes on the study: T cells from healthy donors were cocultured with T cell leukemia lines in the presence of bispecific antibodies, after which the depletion of each TRBV family was measured by TRBV sequencing of the surviving cells. Surface TRBV12 (TRBV12-3) was expressed by Jurkat cells, and surface TRBV5-5 was expressed by HPB-ALL cells. Overall study outcomes, separate from this receptor: Cross-reactivity of the anti-TRBV5-5 antibody with TRBV5-6 was attributed to high sequence similarity between the two genes. Each sequenced sample mixed leukemia cell line cells with normal T cells, and most targeted TRBV signal came from the leukemia cells rather than normal T cells.

The libraries included unique molecular identifier barcodes, and the barcodes were used to quantify clonotypes. Qiagen AllPrep DNA/RNA Micro kits were used to isolate total RNA, and an Agilent TapeStation was used to check RNA quality. TCR beta libraries were constructed by 5' RACE, in which cDNA synthesis was followed by two PCR steps with TCR beta constant-region gene-specific primers. Sequencing of the TCR beta libraries was performed on an Illumina MiSeq platform. Per the original workflow: MIGEC, MiXCR and VDJtools were used to process the reads. The frequency of each clonotype was calculated as the fraction of all unique molecular identifiers in the sample that belonged to that clonotype. Any TRBV gene that IMGT lists as a pseudogene or open reading frame, and is therefore nonfunctional, such as TRBV1, TRBV12-1 and TRBV21, was left out. Clones were called with MiXCR by TCRdb after fastp trimmed the public reads at Q25, and only in-frame beta chains were retained. Entries that share a CDR3 protein sequence are merged under the most common genes and DNA. TCRdb's processing, not the authors' own work, is the source of the V and J calls. For this sample the table gives about 17,000 distinct CDR3 sequences, of which approximately 2% were detected only once. The top ten constitute 6.9% of the sample.

The germline V gene (reference sequence) supplies CDR1 SEHNR and CDR2 FQNEAQ. Between the V and J ends, shortened by 1 base and 2 bases respectively, the junction contains 6 bases. From the cysteine through the phenylalanine, the CDR3 covers 14 amino acids. The CDR3 DNA has 42 bases and is translated from base 1. This clonotype is deemed medium-sized (0.01 to 0.1%). This clone's antigen is unknown. Base-call qualities are not available, and no considerably larger clone is one nucleotide away. T cells were expanded from blood mononuclear cells for around 3 days using either anti-CD3 antibody OKT3 or CD3/CD28 Dynabeads. The culture conditions for expanded T cells were RPMI 1640 plus 10% fetal bovine serum, recombinant human IL-2 (approximately 99 IU/ml) and IL-7 (around 4.8 ng/ml). For cocultures, some 50,000 normal T cells were combined with some 50,000 target cells and bispecific antibody in around 0.095 mL and incubated for 15 to 20 hours at 37 degrees C. Every bispecific antibody was made of two single-chain variable fragments, expressed in a single-chain diabody format carrying a His tag. The effector T cells were obtained from healthy human donors, with peripheral blood mononuclear cells isolated from leukapheresis samples by Ficoll density gradient centrifugation.

The TCR comes from a human donor in good health. Some clones in this sample may be carry-over from other donors' samples. The sequence links TRBV7-9 to TRBJ2-1; the D gene cannot be named for sure. Sequenced sample: healthy donor T cells cultured with leukemia cells. This receptor carries the CDR3 CASSLGHPYNEQFF. The nucleotide sequence reads as follows: TGTGCCAGCAGCTTAGGACACCCCTACAATGAGCAGTTCTTC.